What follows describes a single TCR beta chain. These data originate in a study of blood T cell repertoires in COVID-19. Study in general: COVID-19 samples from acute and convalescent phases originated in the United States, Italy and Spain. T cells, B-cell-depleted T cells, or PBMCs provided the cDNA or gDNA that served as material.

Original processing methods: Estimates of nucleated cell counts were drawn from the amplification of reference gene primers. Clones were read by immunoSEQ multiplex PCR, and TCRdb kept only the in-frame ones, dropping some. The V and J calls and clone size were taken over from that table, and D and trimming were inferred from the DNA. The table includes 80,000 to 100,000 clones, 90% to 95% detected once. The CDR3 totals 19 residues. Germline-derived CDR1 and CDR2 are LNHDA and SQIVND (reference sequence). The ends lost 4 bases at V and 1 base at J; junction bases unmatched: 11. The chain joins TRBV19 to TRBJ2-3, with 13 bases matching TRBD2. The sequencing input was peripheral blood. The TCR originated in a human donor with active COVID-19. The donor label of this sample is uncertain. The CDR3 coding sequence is TGTGCCAGTAGTAAATTAACTAGCGGGGGGGCCTTGGGCACAGATACGCAGTATTTT. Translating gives CASSKLTSGGALGTDTQYF.